The sequence of this T cell receptor (beta chain) was determined in a study of cytomegalovirus exposure and HLA in healthy donors. Overall study results and limits: Researchers reportedly found TCR beta sequences accurately predicted most subjects' HLA-A and HLA-B alleles. Being productive about 90% or about 30% of the time was typical of most TCR beta V segments in an earlier analysis. With high specificity and sensitivity, the classifier reportedly diagnosed cytomegalovirus status.

60 Vbeta and 13 Jbeta primers were used in PCR. Sequencing used immunoSEQ multiplex PCR; TCRdb keeps in-frame clones, though not all of them. Found here are 250,000 to 350,000 clones, more than 55% of them singletons; the top ten hold 2% to 2.5%. As to this clone: Its specificity is not known.

The germline V and J ends were trimmed by 1 base and 4 bases, with 12 bases remaining between them. CDR3 size: 14 residues. From germline, CDR1 is SGHRS and CDR2 YFSETQ. Sequencing input: PBMCs. The chain joins TRBV5-1 to TRBJ2-7; D may be TRBD2 (6 bases). The receptor comes from a female donor in good health and CMV-seronegative. CDR3 protein: CASSLYGSQYEQYF. Written as DNA, the CDR3 is TGCGCCAGCAGCTTGTACGGGAGTCAGTACGAGCAGTACTTC. Based on the CDR3 plus reference TRBV5-1 and TRBJ2-7, the full variable domain is KAGVTQTPRYLIKTRGQQVTLSCSPISGHRSVSWYQQTPGQGLQFLFEYFSETQRNKGNFPGRFSGRQFSNSRSEMNVSTLELGDSALYLCASSLYGSQYEQYFGPGTRLTVT.